The present T cell receptor beta chain was sequenced within a study of CD8 T cells in Susac syndrome. Study-wide findings and caveats: The number of individuals included in the study's TCR sequencing and HLA analysis was acknowledged as relatively small.

Random hexamers were used to reverse transcribe an amount of roughly 0.45 to 1 ug RNA. The immunoSEQ assay covered 54 Vbeta and 13 Jbeta segments for CDR3. MiXCR, run by TCRdb on the immunoSEQ multiplex PCR reads, gives a single entry per CDR3 protein. The sample shows approximately 100,000 distinct CDR3 sequences, around 90% of them seen only once. TEMRA cells were FACS-enriched, with CD8+ and CD4+ T cells isolated negatively. Note on this clonotype: Its antigen remains unknown.

The trim removed 4 bases at V and 7 bases at J, leaving 11 bases unmatched. Germline CDR1 is SGHRS and CDR2 is YFSETQ. The CDR3 length is 14 residues. The TCR was taken from a human donor in good health. The sequencing sample was made of CD4+ T cells from PBMCs. This chain joins TRBV5-1 and TRBJ2-7; 7 nucleotides match TRBD1. CDR3 in DNA: TGCGCCAGCAGCATCAACCCAGGGGGAACGGAGCAGTACTTC. Translated: CASSINPGGTEQYF. Full variable domain (missing parts from reference TRBV5-1 and TRBJ2-7): KAGVTQTPRYLIKTRGQQVTLSCSPISGHRSVSWYQQTPGQGLQFLFEYFSETQRNKGNFPGRFSGRQFSNSRSEMNVSTLELGDSALYLCASSINPGGTEQYFGPGTRLTVT.